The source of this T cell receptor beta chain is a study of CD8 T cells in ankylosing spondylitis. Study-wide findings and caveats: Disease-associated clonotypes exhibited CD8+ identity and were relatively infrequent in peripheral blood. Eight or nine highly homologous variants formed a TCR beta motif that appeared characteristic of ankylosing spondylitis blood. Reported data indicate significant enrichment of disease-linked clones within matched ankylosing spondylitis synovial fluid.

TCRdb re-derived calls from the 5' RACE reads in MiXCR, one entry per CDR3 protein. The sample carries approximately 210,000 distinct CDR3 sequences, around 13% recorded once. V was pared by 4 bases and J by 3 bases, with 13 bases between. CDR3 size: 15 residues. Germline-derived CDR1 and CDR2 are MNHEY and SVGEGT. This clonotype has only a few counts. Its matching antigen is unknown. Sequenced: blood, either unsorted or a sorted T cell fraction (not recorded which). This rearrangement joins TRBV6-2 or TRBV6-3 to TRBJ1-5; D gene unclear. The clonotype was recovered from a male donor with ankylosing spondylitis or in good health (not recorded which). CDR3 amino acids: CASSSPGEFNQPQHF. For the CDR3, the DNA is TGTGCCAGCAGTTCTCCCGGGGAATTCAATCAGCCCCAGCATTTT.